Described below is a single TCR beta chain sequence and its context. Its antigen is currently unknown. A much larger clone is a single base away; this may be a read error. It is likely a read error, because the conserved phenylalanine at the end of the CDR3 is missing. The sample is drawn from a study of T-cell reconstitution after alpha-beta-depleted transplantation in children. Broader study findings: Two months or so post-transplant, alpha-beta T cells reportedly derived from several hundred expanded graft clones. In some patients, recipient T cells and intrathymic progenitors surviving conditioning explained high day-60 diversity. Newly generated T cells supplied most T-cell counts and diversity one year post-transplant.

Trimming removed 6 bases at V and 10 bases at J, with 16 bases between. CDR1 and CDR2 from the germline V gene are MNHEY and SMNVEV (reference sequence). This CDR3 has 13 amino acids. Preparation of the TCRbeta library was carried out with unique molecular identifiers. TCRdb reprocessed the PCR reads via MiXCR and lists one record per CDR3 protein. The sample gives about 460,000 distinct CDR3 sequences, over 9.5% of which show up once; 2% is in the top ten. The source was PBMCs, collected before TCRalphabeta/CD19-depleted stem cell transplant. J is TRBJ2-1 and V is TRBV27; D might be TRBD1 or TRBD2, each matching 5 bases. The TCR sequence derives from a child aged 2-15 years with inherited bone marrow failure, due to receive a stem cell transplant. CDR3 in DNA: TGTGCCAGCAGATGGGGCGGTGGGGAGGAGCAGTTCTGC. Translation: CASRWGGGEEQFC.